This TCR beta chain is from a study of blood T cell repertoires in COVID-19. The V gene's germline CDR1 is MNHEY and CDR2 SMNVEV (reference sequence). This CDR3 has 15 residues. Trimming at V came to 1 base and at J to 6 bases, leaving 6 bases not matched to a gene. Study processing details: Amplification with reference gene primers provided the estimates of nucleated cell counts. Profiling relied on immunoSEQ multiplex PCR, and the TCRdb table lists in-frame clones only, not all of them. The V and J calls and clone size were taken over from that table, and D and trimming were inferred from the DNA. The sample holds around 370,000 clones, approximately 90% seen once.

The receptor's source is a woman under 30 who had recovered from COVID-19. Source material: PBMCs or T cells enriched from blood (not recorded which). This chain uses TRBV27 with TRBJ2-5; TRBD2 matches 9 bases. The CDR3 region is CASSLWSAGGKTQYF. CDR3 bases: TGTGCCAGCAGTTTATGGTCGGCGGGGGGGAAGACCCAGTACTTC.